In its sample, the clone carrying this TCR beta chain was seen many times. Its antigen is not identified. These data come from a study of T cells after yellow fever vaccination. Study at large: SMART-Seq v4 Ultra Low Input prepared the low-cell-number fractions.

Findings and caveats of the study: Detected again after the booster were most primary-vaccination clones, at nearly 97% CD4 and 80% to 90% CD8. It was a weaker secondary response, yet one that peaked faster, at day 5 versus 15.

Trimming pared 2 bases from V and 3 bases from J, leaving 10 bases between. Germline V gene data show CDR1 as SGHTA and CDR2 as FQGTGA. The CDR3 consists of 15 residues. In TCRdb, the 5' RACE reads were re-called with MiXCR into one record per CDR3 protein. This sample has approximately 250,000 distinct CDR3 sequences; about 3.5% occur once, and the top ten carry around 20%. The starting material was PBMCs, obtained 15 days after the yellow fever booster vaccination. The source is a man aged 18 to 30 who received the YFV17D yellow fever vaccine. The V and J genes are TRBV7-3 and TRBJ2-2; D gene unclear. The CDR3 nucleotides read TGTGCCAGCAGCTTAGTCGGCAGAGACACCGGGGAGCTGTTTTTT. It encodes CASSLVGRDTGELFF.